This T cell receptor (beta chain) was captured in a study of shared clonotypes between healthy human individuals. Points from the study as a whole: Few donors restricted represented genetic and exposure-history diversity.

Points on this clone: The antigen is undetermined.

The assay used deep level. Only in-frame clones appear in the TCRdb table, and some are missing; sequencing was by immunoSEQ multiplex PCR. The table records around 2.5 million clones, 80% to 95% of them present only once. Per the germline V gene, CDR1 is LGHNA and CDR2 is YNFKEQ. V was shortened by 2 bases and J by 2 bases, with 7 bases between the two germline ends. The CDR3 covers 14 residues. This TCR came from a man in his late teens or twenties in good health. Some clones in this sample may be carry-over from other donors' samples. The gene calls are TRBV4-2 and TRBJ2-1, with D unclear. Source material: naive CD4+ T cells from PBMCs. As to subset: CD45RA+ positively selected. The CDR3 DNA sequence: TGTGCCAGCAGCCAACCTGGGCCCTACAATGAGCAGTTCTTC. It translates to CASSQPGPYNEQFF.